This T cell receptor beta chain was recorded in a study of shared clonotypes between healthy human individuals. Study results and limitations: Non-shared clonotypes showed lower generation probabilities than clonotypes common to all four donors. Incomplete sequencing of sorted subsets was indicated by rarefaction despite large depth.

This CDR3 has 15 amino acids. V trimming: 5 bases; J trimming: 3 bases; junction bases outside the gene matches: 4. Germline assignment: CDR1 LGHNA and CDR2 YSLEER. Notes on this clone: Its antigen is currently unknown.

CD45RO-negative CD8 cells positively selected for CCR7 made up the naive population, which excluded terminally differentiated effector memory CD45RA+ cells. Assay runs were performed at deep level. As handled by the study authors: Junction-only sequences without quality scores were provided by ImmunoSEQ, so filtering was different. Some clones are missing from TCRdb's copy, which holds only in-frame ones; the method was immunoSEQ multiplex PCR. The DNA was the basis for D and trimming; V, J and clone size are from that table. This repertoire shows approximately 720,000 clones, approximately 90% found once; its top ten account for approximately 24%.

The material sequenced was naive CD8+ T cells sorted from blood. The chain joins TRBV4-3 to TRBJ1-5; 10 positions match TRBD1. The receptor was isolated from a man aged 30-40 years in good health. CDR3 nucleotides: TGCGCCAGCAGCAGAGGGACAGGGGTCAATCAGCCCCAGCATTTT. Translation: CASSRGTGVNQPQHF.